This passage covers 28 T cell receptor beta chains from one sample sequenced in a study of cytomegalovirus exposure and HLA in healthy donors (dated 2017 in TCRdb). The library was prepared using the immunoSEQ multiplex PCR assay. The clones in this table, taken by TCRdb from immuneACCESS, are in-frame only. Not every clone is retained; where verified, under half of the shortfall comes from an unresolved V gene, and the cause of the rest is unknown. The sample has roughly 120,000 clones on record, 86% of them singletons. About 5.3% of the sample belongs to the ten largest clones. Material: PBMCs. All receptors derive from a man aged 18-30 years in good health and CMV-seronegative.

V gene TRBV15 combines with J gene TRBJ1-1; a possible D gene is TRBD1 (6 bases). Trimming took 0 bases from V and 1 from J, leaving 18 bases between them. Per germline, CDR1 LNHNV and CDR2 YYDKDF (reference sequence). The CDR3 contains 18 residues. CDR3 bases: TGTGCCACCAGCAGAGATCCGGGGGGCAGCAAAAGGAACACTGAAGCTTTCTTT. The encoded protein is CATSRDPGGSKRNTEAFF.

This clone appeared once. This rearrangement joins TRBV30 to TRBJ2-1; 12 bases match TRBD2. The V gene's germline CDR1 is GTSNPN and CDR2 SVGIG (reference sequence). Unmatched junction bases numbered 7, after V lost 3 bases and J lost 7 bases. The CDR3 loop spans 15 amino acids. CDR3 nucleotide sequence: TGTGCCTGGAGCATCCTAGCGGGAGGGCAAAATGAGCAGTTCTTC. Encoded protein: CAWSILAGGQNEQFF.

The chain joins TRBV6-1 to TRBJ2-3, with D tentatively TRBD2 (6 bases). V was shortened by 5 bases and J by 6 bases, with 18 bases between the two germline ends. This CDR3 contains 15 residues. Per the germline V gene, CDR1 is MNHNS and CDR2 is SASEGT. As DNA, the CDR3 is TGTGCCAGCAGTCCAAGGGAGGTCCCTACGGATACGCAGTATTTT. It specifies CASSPREVPTDTQYF.

The V call is TRBV5-6, the J call TRBJ1-1, with D unclear. Trimming removed 3 bases at V and 0 bases at J, with 15 bases between. Per the germline V gene, CDR1 is SGHDT and CDR2 is YYEEEE. This CDR3 has 16 amino acids. The DNA for the CDR3 is TGTGCCAGCAGCTGGCGGATCAACCTAATGAACACTGAAGCTTTCTTT. This encodes CASSWRINLMNTEAFF. Combining the CDR3 with reference TRBV5-6 and TRBJ1-1 gives the whole variable domain DAGVTQSPTHLIKTRGQQVTLRCSPKSGHDTVSWYQQALGQGPQFIFQYYEEEERQRGNFPDRFSGHQFPNYSSELNVNALLLGDSALYLCASSWRINLMNTEAFFGQGTRLTVV.

The chain carries TRBV28 and TRBJ1-3; TRBD1 is a possible D gene (6 bases). Trimming cost V 5 bases and J 1 base, with 12 bases left between them. The CDR3 is 15 residues long. Germline loops: CDR1 MDHEN, CDR2 SYDVKM. In DNA, the CDR3 is TGTGCCAGCAGTGCCTCCCAGGGGTCTGGAAACACCATATATTTT. Translated, it gives CASSASQGSGNTIYF. Full variable domain (outside the CDR3, taken from reference TRBV28 and TRBJ1-3): DVKVTQSSRYLVKRTGEKVFLECVQDMDHENMFWYRQDPGLGLRLIYFSYDVKMKEKGDIPEGYSVSREKKERFSLILESASTNQTSMYLCASSASQGSGNTIYFGEGSWLTVV.

The V gene is TRBV2, the J gene TRBJ1-5; 11 bases line up with TRBD1. Germline-derived CDR1 and CDR2 are SNHLY and FYNNEI. There are 15 residues in the CDR3. Germline trimming cut 6 bases from V and 3 bases from J; bases unmatched to any gene: 4. The CDR3 spells CASRADRGLNQPQHF. Written as DNA, the CDR3 is TGTGCCAGCAGAGCGGACAGGGGGCTCAATCAGCCCCAGCATTTT.

The chain carries TRBV30 and TRBJ2-7, with 9 bases that match TRBD1. The CDR3 contains 16 residues. With 3 bases clipped from V and 6 bases from J, the junction kept 15 bases outside the gene matches. Germline V gene data show CDR1 as GTSNPN and CDR2 as SVGIG (reference sequence). The chain's CDR3 is CAWRIGGQGPLGEQYF. The CDR3 bases are TGTGCCTGGAGGATAGGTGGACAGGGGCCGTTGGGCGAGCAGTACTTC.

The rearrangement joins TRBV18 to TRBJ2-1; D possibly corresponds to TRBD2 (5 bases). This CDR3 comprises 18 residues. CDR1 is KGHSH and CDR2 is LQKENI in the germline V gene. With 3 bases removed from V and 0 bases from J, the gap between germline ends came to 18 bases. The CDR3, as DNA: TGTGCCAGCTCACCTCGGACGGCCGAGGGCTACTCCTACAATGAGCAGTTCTTC. Protein sequence: CASSPRTAEGYSYNEQFF.

This chain uses TRBV6-6 with TRBJ1-4; D ambiguous. The CDR3 runs 14 residues. Germline V gives CDR1 MNHNY, CDR2 SVGAGI (reference sequence). Trimming removed 6 bases at V and 2 bases at J, with 10 bases between. In DNA, the CDR3 is TGTGCCAGCAGCCCTTGGGAGACTAATGAAAAACTGTTTTTT. Its protein is CASSPWETNEKLFF.

This clone was detected a few times. V usage is TRBV7-9 and J usage is TRBJ2-1; 7 bases agree with TRBD1. Germline-derived CDR1 and CDR2 are SEHNR and FQNEAQ (reference sequence). The V and J ends lost 4 bases and 5 bases, in that order; junction bases with no gene match: 5. The CDR3 length is 14 residues. The CDR3 loop reads CASSSRDRDNEQFF. The DNA of the CDR3 is TGTGCCAGCAGCTCCCGGGACAGAGACAATGAGCAGTTCTTC.

CDR3 residues: CASSLSSGRPGQETQYF. For the CDR3, the DNA is TGTGCCAGCAGCTTATCAAGCGGGAGGCCCGGGCAAGAGACCCAGTACTTC. This chain links TRBV11-3 with TRBJ2-5; 9 bases agree with TRBD2. The CDR3 totals 17 residues. CDR1 and CDR2 from the germline V gene are SGHNT and YENEEA. V shed 2 bases and J 2 bases; nucleotides not matched to a gene: 9.

The chain employs TRBV6-1 and TRBJ2-1, with D possibly being TRBD1 (5 bases). Germline V gene lookup returns CDR1 MNHNS and CDR2 SASEGT. The CDR3 contains 14 residues. V lost 6 bases to trimming and J lost 5 bases, with 14 bases between them. CDR3 DNA sequence: TGTGCCAGCAGCCGGGCACAGGTGGACAATGAGCAGTTCTTC. It translates to CASSRAQVDNEQFF.

In its sample, this clone was seen once. The DNA for the CDR3 is TGTGCCAGCAGACACGGGACAGGAGCCTACGAGCAGTACTTC. This gives the protein CASRHGTGAYEQYF. V is TRBV6-6 and J is TRBJ2-7; TRBD1 aligns across 8 bases. This CDR3 is built from 14 residues. The V and J ends lost 6 bases and 2 bases, in that order; junction bases with no gene match: 6. Per the germline V gene, CDR1 is MNHNY and CDR2 is SVGAGI (reference sequence).

Notes on this clone: One end of the junction does not line up with germline, which may come from a read error. The genes are TRBV30 and TRBJ1-1; D possibly corresponds to TRBD1 (5 bases). CDR3 length: 10 residues. The germline V gene has CDR1 GTSNPN and CDR2 SVGIG (reference sequence). CDR3 in DNA: TGTGCCTGGAGTCAGGGCACCGTGGTCTTT. It encodes CAWSQGTVVF.

The rearrangement links TRBV6-1 to TRBJ2-7; 8 nucleotides agree with TRBD1. Germline lookup yields CDR1 MNHNS and CDR2 SASEGT. This CDR3 comprises 14 residues. V shed 3 bases and J 6 bases; nucleotides not matched to a gene: 7. CDR3 region: CASSDPGRGPEQYF. CDR3 coding DNA: TGTGCCAGCAGTGATCCCGGCAGGGGGCCCGAGCAGTACTTC.

This clone has only one observation. V and J are TRBV30 and TRBJ1-4; TRBD1 agrees at 10 bases. CDR1 and CDR2 (germline): GTSNPN, SVGIG (reference sequence). There are 15 residues in the CDR3. V trimming: 1 base; J trimming: 7 bases; junction bases outside the gene matches: 6. For the CDR3, the DNA is TGTGCCTGGAGTGCCCGGGACAGGGGCATTGAAAAACTGTTTTTT. Its protein product is CAWSARDRGIEKLFF.

The chain uses TRBV18 and TRBJ2-5, with D possibly matching TRBD2 (6 bases). V lost 4 bases, J lost 0 bases, and 12 bases lay in between. The CDR3 has 15 residues. The V gene's germline CDR1 is KGHSH and CDR2 LQKENI. This chain's CDR3 is CASSLRRTNQETQYF. The CDR3 DNA follows: TGTGCCAGCTCACTGCGAAGGACTAACCAAGAGACCCAGTACTTC.

The V call is TRBV6-6, the J call TRBJ2-7, with a weak D call TRBD1 (5 bases). Trimming removed 0 bases at V and 0 bases at J, with 9 bases between. Germline CDR1 MNHNY, CDR2 SVGAGI (reference sequence). The CDR3 is made up of 15 amino acids. CDR3 nucleotides: TGTGCCAGCAGTTACTCGAGCGACAGCTCCTACGAGCAGTACTTC. This sequence encodes CASSYSSDSSYEQYF.

The chain employs TRBV7-2 and TRBJ1-2, with 7 bases matching TRBD1. The V gene's germline CDR1 is SGHTA and CDR2 FQGNSA. V was clipped by 4 bases and J by 4 bases; unmatched bases: 6. The CDR3 spans 14 residues. As DNA, the CDR3 is TGTGCCAGCAGCTCCGGACAGGCCTCCTATGGCTACACCTTC. Its translation: CASSSGQASYGYTF.

The chain recombines TRBV19 with TRBJ1-2, with 9 bases aligning to TRBD1. The germline CDR1 and CDR2 sequences are LNHDA and SQIVND (reference sequence). The CDR3 loop spans 14 amino acids. V lost 8 bases, J lost 4 bases, and 8 bases stayed unmatched. The CDR3 here is CASYGQGPFYGYTF. The CDR3, as DNA: TGTGCCAGTTACGGACAGGGGCCCTTCTATGGCTACACCTTC.

V is TRBV6-1 and J is TRBJ1-2, with 7 bases aligning to TRBD1. The CDR3 length is 17 residues. The V gene end was trimmed by 4 bases and the J gene end by 0 bases; junction bases not matched to a gene: 11. Germline assignment: CDR1 MNHNS and CDR2 SASEGT. CDR3 region: CASSAFRTGGSNYGYTF. The CDR3 DNA is TGTGCCAGCAGTGCTTTCCGGACAGGTGGGTCTAACTATGGCTACACCTTC.

This chain uses TRBV10-3 with TRBJ2-1; tentatively, D is TRBD2 (5 bases). The CDR3 spans 14 residues. Germline-derived CDR1 and CDR2 are ENHRY and SYGVKD. Trimming removed 11 bases at V and 8 bases at J, with 22 bases between. The CDR3 bases are TGTGCCCCACCAGGAGGCCCCGTGTGGGATGAGCAGTTCTTC. Translating it yields CAPPGGPVWDEQFF.

The chain is built from TRBV7-2 and TRBJ1-1; D is ambiguous. Trimming cost V 7 bases and J 1 base, with 19 bases left between them. Per germline, CDR1 SGHTA and CDR2 FQGNSA. This CDR3 comprises 16 residues. In DNA, the CDR3 is TGTGCCAGCACCCAAAGCGAAGGCCATCGGAACACTGAAGCTTTCTTT. This codes for CASTQSEGHRNTEAFF.

The chain carries TRBV19 and TRBJ2-6; the D is unclear. This CDR3 is 16 amino acids long. The germline V and J ends were trimmed by 0 bases and 0 bases, with 6 bases remaining between them. CDR1 LNHDA and CDR2 SQIVND come from the germline V gene (reference sequence). CDR3 bases: TGTGCCAGTAGTATAGACCAAGCCTCTGGGGCCAACGTCCTGACTTTC. As protein: CASSIDQASGANVLTF.

This clone was observed a single time. The chain combines TRBV10-3 with TRBJ2-2; 9 nucleotides line up with TRBD1. From germline, CDR1 is ENHRY and CDR2 SYGVKD. The CDR3 contains 14 residues. Germline trimming cut 4 bases from V and 8 bases from J; bases unmatched to any gene: 5. The CDR3 sequence: CAISAGQGSGELFF. The CDR3, as DNA: TGTGCCATCAGTGCGGGACAGGGATCGGGGGAGCTGTTTTTT.

The chain links TRBV9 to TRBJ2-7; TRBD1 aligns across 7 bases. The CDR3 is made up of 14 amino acids. V shed 1 base, J shed 3 bases, and the junction held 4 bases outside the gene matches. Germline V gene data show CDR1 as SGDLS and CDR2 as YYNGEE. The CDR3 region has the DNA TGTGCCAGCAGCGTAACAGGGGATTTCTACGAGCAGTACTTC. This encodes CASSVTGDFYEQYF.

This sequence joins TRBV2 and TRBJ2-1; 7 bases align to TRBD1. The CDR3 extends over 14 amino acids. Germline CDR1 reads SNHLY; CDR2 reads FYNNEI. With V trimmed by 4 bases and J by 3 bases, 3 bases remained unmatched. The CDR3 protein is CASSGRGFYNEQFF. CDR3 DNA sequence: TGTGCCAGCAGTGGCAGGGGGTTCTACAATGAGCAGTTCTTC.

The CDR3 spells CASKVGGVSYEQYF. The DNA for the CDR3 is TGTGCCAGCAAAGTCGGGGGTGTGTCCTACGAGCAGTACTTC. V and J are TRBV6-5 and TRBJ2-7; D perhaps matches TRBD2 (6 bases). The CDR3 totals 14 residues. V was cut by 7 bases and J by 1 base, with 14 bases left in between. Germline values: CDR1 MNHEY, CDR2 SVGAGI.